The rows below give T cell receptor beta chains drawn from one sample of a study of shared clonotypes between healthy human individuals. Measured with immunoSEQ multiplex PCR; TCRdb has only the in-frame clones, and not every one. Of 980,000 or so clones in the sample, approximately 80% were seen once. Sequencing was performed on memory CD4+ T cells sorted from blood. Receptors originate from a young man in good health. CDR3s include the opening cysteine and the closing phenylalanine or tryptophan. The D gene is left open where the match is weak. Size is stated for part of the rows, as once, few or many counts, or as a class when the clone is expanded.

abundance | j_gene | v_gene | d_gene | CDR3nt | CDR3aa
- | TRBJ1-2 | TRBV7-9 | - | TGTGCCAGCAGCTTAGCAGGGCTGGAGGGCTACACCTTC | CASSLAGLEGYTF
- | TRBJ2-3 | TRBV10-3 | - | TGTGCCATCAGGGGCTCTAACACAGATACGCAGTATTTT | CAIRGSNTDTQYF
many | TRBJ1-1 | TRBV2 | - | TGTGCCAGCAGTGAAAGGGTTGAAGCTTTCTTT | CASSERVEAFF
- | TRBJ2-5 | TRBV4-2 | TRBD2 | TGTGCCAGCAGCGAGAGCGGGGGGGGGCAAGAGACCCAGTACTTC | CASSESGGGQETQYF
- | TRBJ1-5 | TRBV4-1 | - | TGCGCCAGCAGCCAAGATCTGACAGGATTGCGCCCTGGATCCCCTCTGGGTCAGCCCCAGCATTTT | CASSQDLTGLRPGSPLGQPQHF
- | TRBJ1-1 | TRBV10-3 | TRBD1 | TGTGCCATTACGCCGGGACAGCTGAACACTGAAGCTTTCTTT | CAITPGQLNTEAFF
- | TRBJ2-7 | TRBV4-2 | - | TGTGCCAGCAGCCAAGACCAATCGGGGAAAACCACCTACGAGCAGTACTTC | CASSQDQSGKTTYEQYF
- | TRBJ2-7 | TRBV6-6 | TRBD1 | TGTGCCAGCCGCCAGGGGGCAGATGCTATCTCCTACGAGCAGTACTTC | CASRQGADAISYEQYF
- | TRBJ2-5 | TRBV2 | - | TGTGCCAGCAGTGTGGGTTGGGAGACCCAGTACTTC | CASSVGWETQYF
- | TRBJ1-5 | TRBV7-2 | - | TGTGCCAGCAGCCGCCATAGTCAGCCCCAGCATTTT | CASSRHSQPQHF
- | TRBJ2-5 | TRBV30 | - | TGTGCCTGGAGGGGGGAGGAGACCCAGTACTTC | CAWRGEETQYF
- | TRBJ2-3 | TRBV21-1 | - | TGTGCCAGCAGCAAGCGGCAGGGGGCGGGCGGGGGCACAGATACGCAGTATTTT | CASSKRQGAGGGTDTQYF
- | TRBJ2-3 | TRBV5-1 | TRBD1 | TGCGCCAGCAGCCCGAGGGACAGCTATATCACAGATACGCAGTATTTT | CASSPRDSYITDTQYF
- | TRBJ2-3 | TRBV29-1 | TRBD2 | TGCAGCGTCCAAATAGCTAGCGGGAGTTCGAATTCGCAGTATTTT | CSVQIASGSSNSQYF
few | TRBJ2-2 | TRBV30 | TRBD2 | TGTGCCTTCGGACTAGCGGCGAACACCGGGGAGCTGTTTTTT | CAFGLAANTGELFF
- | TRBJ1-1 | TRBV15 | - | TGTGCCACCAGCATAAGGACAGTTTTGAACACTGAAGCTTTCTTT | CATSIRTVLNTEAFF
- | TRBJ2-2 | TRBV6-5 | TRBD2 | TGTGCCAGCAGGGGGGGAGGGACCGGGGAGCTGTTTTTT | CASRGGGTGELFF
- | TRBJ2-7 | TRBV6-5 | TRBD1 | TGTGCCAGCAGGACGGGACAGGACTCCTACGAGCAGTACTTC | CASRTGQDSYEQYF
- | TRBJ2-2 | TRBV4-1 | TRBD1 | TGCGCCAGCAGCCGCCCGGGACAGGGAGGGACCGGGGAGCTGTTTTTT | CASSRPGQGGTGELFF
- | TRBJ2-3 | TRBV19 | - | TGTGCCAGTAGTATCTCTTGGCTACCCACAGATACGCAGTATTTT | CASSISWLPTDTQYF
- | TRBJ2-3 | TRBV7-9 | - | TGTGCCAGCAGCTCTACGGGGGCCGCAGATACGCAGTATTTT | CASSSTGAADTQYF
- | TRBJ2-1 | TRBV10-1 | - | TGCGCCAGCAGTGAGTCGGACGGGAGCTCCTACAATGAGCAGTTCTTC | CASSESDGSSYNEQFF
- | TRBJ1-2 | TRBV13 | - | TGTGCCAGCAGCCCCGGGAGGGACACCTCTGAATATGGCTACACCTTC | CASSPGRDTSEYGYTF
- | TRBJ1-2 | TRBV29-1 | - | TGCAGCGTTGAAAAAGGGACCCGTGGCTACACCTTC | CSVEKGTRGYTF
- | TRBJ2-7 | TRBV28 | - | TGTGCCAGCGGTCTAAACTACGAGCAGTACTTC | CASGLNYEQYF
few | TRBJ2-1 | TRBV10-3 | - | TGTGCCATCAGCCAAACGAATGAGCAGTTCTTC | CAISQTNEQFF
- | TRBJ1-1 | TRBV11-2 | - | TGTGCCAGCAGCTTAGTTTACACTGAAGCTTTCTTT | CASSLVYTEAFF
- | TRBJ2-3 | TRBV5-1 | TRBD2 | TGCGCCAGCAGCTTGGATAGCGGGGGGGCCGGAGATACGCAGTATTTT | CASSLDSGGAGDTQYF
- | TRBJ2-7 | TRBV12-2 | - | TGTGCAAGTCGCTTAGTCACCCGCCGAACTAGCGGGAGTCCCTACGAGCAGTACTTC | CASRLVTRRTSGSPYEQYF
- | TRBJ2-2 | TRBV10-3 | - | TGTGCCACCACAGGGAGTAGCACCGGGGAGCTGTTTTTT | CATTGSSTGELFF
- | TRBJ1-6 | TRBV6-1 | - | TGTGCCGTTCACAGGGAAACTATAGATCATTCACCCCTCCACTTT | CAVHRETIDHSPLHF
- | TRBJ1-4 | TRBV2 | - | TGTGCCAGCAGTGAAATACGGGGTAATGAAAAACTGTTTTTT | CASSEIRGNEKLFF
- | TRBJ1-2 | TRBV7-2 | - | TGTGCCAGCAGTCCCAGGGACCGTGGCTATGGCTACACCTTC | CASSPRDRGYGYTF
- | TRBJ2-2 | TRBV29-1 | - | TGCAGCGTTGATATTGGCAGAGCCGCGAACACCGGGGAGCTGTTTTTT | CSVDIGRAANTGELFF
- | TRBJ2-2 | TRBV10-3 | - | TGTGCCATCAGTGAGGGTAGCAGGGTCTCAGGGGACTCCGACACCGGGGAGCTGTTTTTT | CAISEGSRVSGDSDTGELFF
few | TRBJ2-1 | TRBV19 | - | TGTGCCAGTAGTATTATATCGGGATTTGAGCAGTTCTTC | CASSIISGFEQFF
- | TRBJ2-7 | TRBV19 | - | TGTGCCAGTAGTATTCTGGGTCAGGGCTACTACGAGCAGTACTTC | CASSILGQGYYEQYF
once | TRBJ1-2 | TRBV5-1 | - | TGCGCCAGCAGCTCAACGGACGTACAATGGGGCTACACCTTC | CASSSTDVQWGYTF
- | TRBJ1-4 | TRBV15 | - | TGTGCCACCAGAGAGACAGTCCCTTTAGGAAAACTGTTTTTT | CATRETVPLGKLFF
- | TRBJ2-7 | TRBV30 | TRBD2 | TGTGCCTGGAGTGTAACGGGAGCGGGGGCTCAGTACTTC | CAWSVTGAGAQYF
few | TRBJ2-1 | TRBV7-6 | TRBD1 | TGTGCCAGCAGCCCAGGACAGGGAAGGGGCTCCTACAATGAGCAGTTCTTC | CASSPGQGRGSYNEQFF
- | TRBJ1-2 | TRBV9 | - | TGTGCCAGCAGTGCCGCCGGAAACTATGGCTACACCTTC | CASSAAGNYGYTF
- | TRBJ2-1 | TRBV6-1 | TRBD1 | TGTGCCAGCAGTGAACAGGGGGCACTAAATTGGGGTGAGCAGTTCTTC | CASSEQGALNWGEQFF
- | TRBJ2-3 | TRBV7-2 | TRBD2 | TGTGCCAGCAGCCGTGGACTAGCGGGATCTAGCACAGATACGCAGTATTTT | CASSRGLAGSSTDTQYF
- | TRBJ2-3 | TRBV30 | - | TGTGCCTGGAGTTCTGAAGATACGCAGTATTTT | CAWSSEDTQYF
- | TRBJ1-1 | TRBV10-1 | - | TGCGCCAGCAGTGAATCCGGGGATTCGAACACTGAAGCTTTCTTT | CASSESGDSNTEAFF
once | TRBJ1-2 | TRBV2 | - | TGTGCCAGCAGGTTAGAGGGGTATGGCTACACCTTC | CASRLEGYGYTF
- | TRBJ2-7 | TRBV9 | TRBD1 | TGTGCCAGCAGCGTCACCGGGACAGGGTGGGACGAGCAGTACTTC | CASSVTGTGWDEQYF
- | TRBJ2-3 | TRBV7-9 | - | TGTGCCAGCAGCCCGAAAATTGCAGATACGCAGTATTTT | CASSPKIADTQYF
- | TRBJ2-5 | TRBV27 | - | TGTGCCAGCAGAACCCGGGGGCAAGAGACCCAGTACTTC | CASRTRGQETQYF
many | TRBJ1-1 | TRBV29-1 | TRBD1 | TGCAGCGTTGAAGAGGGACAGTGGACTGAAGCTTTCTTT | CSVEEGQWTEAFF
few | TRBJ1-5 | TRBV7-9 | TRBD1 | TGTGCCAGCAGCCGGGGACAGGCCCCCCAGCCCCAGCATTTT | CASSRGQAPQPQHF
- | TRBJ1-4 | TRBV5-1 | - | TGCGCCAGCAGCTCTTCGGACGGTCTTAATGAAAAACTGTTTTTT | CASSSSDGLNEKLFF
- | TRBJ1-1 | TRBV28 | - | TGTGCCAGCAGTTTAACGGGGGATAGGAACACTGAAGCTTTCTTT | CASSLTGDRNTEAFF
few | TRBJ1-5 | TRBV9 | - | TGTGCCAGCAGCGCCCTCGACAGTCAGAATCAGCCCCAGCATTTT | CASSALDSQNQPQHF
- | TRBJ2-1 | TRBV6-5 | TRBD2 | TGTGCCAGCAGTTACGTTGCGGGGGGAGGTAATGAGCAGTTCTTC | CASSYVAGGGNEQFF
- | TRBJ2-7 | TRBV6-5 | - | TGTGCCAGCAGCAAGGGACCCTATGGGGACTACGAGCAGTACTTC | CASSKGPYGDYEQYF
- | TRBJ2-7 | TRBV7-2 | - | TGTGCCAGCAGCCTCCGGGGGTCCAGGAACGAGCAGTACTTC | CASSLRGSRNEQYF